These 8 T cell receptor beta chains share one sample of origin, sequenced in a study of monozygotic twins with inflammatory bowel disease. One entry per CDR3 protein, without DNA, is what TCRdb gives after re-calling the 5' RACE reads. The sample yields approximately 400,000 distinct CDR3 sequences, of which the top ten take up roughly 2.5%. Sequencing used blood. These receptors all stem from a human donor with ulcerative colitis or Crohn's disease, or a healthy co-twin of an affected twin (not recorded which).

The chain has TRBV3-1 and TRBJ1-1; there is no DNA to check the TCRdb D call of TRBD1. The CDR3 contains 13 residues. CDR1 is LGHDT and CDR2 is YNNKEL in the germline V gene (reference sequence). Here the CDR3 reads CASSQGGGLSAFF.

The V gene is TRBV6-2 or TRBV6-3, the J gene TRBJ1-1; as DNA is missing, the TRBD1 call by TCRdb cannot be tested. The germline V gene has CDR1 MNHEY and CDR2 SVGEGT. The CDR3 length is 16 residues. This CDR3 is CASRFRQGAGNTEAFF.

The CDR3 sequence is CASSMVTDYGYTF. The gene calls are TRBV19 and TRBJ1-2. The germline V gene has CDR1 LNHDA and CDR2 SQIVND (reference sequence). The CDR3 totals 13 residues.

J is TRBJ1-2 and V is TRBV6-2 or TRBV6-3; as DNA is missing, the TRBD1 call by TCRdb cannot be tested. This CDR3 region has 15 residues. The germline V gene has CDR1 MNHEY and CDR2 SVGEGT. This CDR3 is CASSDPGQTNYGYTF.

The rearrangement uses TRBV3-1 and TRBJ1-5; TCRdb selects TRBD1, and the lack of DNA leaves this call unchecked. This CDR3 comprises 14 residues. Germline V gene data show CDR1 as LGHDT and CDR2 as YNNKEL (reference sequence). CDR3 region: CASSQDPFQQPQHF.

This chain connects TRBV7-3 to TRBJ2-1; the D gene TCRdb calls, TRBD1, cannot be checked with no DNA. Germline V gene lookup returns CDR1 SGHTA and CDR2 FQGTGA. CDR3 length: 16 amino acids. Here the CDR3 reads CASSLIPGTGYNEQFF. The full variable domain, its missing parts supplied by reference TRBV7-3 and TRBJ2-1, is GAGVSQTPSNKVTEKGKYVELRCDPISGHTALYWYRQSLGQGPEFLIYFQGTGAADDSGLPNDRFFAVRPEGSVSTLKIQRTERGDSAVYLCASSLIPGTGYNEQFFGPGTRLTVL.

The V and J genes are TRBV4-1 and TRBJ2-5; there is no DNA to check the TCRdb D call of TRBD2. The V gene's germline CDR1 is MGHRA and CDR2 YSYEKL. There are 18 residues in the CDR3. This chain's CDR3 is CASSQVAVLAGGKETQYF.

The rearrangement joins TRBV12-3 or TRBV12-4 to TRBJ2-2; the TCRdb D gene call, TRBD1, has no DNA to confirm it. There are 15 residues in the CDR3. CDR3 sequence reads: CASMTGASRGGELFF.